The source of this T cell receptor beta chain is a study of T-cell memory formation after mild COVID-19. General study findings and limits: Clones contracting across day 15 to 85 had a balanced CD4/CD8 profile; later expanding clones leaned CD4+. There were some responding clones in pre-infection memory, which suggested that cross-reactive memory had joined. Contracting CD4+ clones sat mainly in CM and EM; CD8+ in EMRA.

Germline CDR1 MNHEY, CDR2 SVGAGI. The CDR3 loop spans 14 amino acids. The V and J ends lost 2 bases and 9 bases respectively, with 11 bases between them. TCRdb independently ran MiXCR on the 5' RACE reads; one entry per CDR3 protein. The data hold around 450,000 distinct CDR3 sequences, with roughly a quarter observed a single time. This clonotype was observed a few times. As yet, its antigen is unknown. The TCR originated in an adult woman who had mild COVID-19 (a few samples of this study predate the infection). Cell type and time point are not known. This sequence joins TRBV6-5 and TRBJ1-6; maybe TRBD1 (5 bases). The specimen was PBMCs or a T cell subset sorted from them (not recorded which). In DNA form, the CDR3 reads TGTGCCAGCAGTTACCGGCAAAGGGGTTCACCCCTCCACTTT. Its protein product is CASSYRQRGSPLHF.